The clone carrying this T cell receptor (beta chain) has ten or more counts. What it binds is not known. CDR1 and CDR2 (germline): SQVTM, ANQGSEA. The ends lost 2 bases at V and 8 bases at J; junction bases unmatched: 5. CDR3 length: 13 residues. By 5'RACE with 10-nucleotide random UMIs, the cDNA was made. TCRdb re-called the 5' RACE reads through MiXCR, storing one row per CDR3 protein. This repertoire shows 25,000 to 35,000 distinct CDR3 sequences, 12% found once; its top ten account for 5.8%. This entry belongs to a study of neurological immune-mediated disorders. Whole-study results and caveats: It was HTLV-1-associated myelopathy that showed the most TCR clonal expansion, while multiple sclerosis showed the least, falling below healthy controls.

Individuals who volunteered at a blood bank located in Maryland, USA, made up the group of healthy controls. The unsorted libraries had their origin in 2 million PBMCs stored at -80 C. Sequenced sample: PBMCs. V is TRBV29-1 and J is TRBJ2-1; 8 bases match TRBD2. The receptor was isolated from a woman between 55 and 75 years old in good health. Here the CDR3 DNA reads TGCAGCGTTGAACGGGGGGGACTCGATGAGCAGTTCTTC. It yields the protein CSVERGGLDEQFF.